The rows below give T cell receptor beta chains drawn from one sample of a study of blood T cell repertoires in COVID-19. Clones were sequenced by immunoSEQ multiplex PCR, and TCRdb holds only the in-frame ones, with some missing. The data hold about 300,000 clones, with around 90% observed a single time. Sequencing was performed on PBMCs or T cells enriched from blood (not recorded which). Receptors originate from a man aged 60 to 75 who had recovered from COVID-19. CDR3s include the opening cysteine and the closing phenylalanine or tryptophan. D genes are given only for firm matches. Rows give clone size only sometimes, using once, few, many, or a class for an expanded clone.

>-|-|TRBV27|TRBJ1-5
CASSLSRAGNQPQHF
TGTGCCAGCAGTTTATCTAGGGCGGGAAATCAGCCCCAGCATTTT
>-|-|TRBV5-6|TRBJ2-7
CASSLDSRSSSYEQYF
TGTGCCAGCAGCTTGGATAGTCGATCAAGCTCCTACGAGCAGTACTTC
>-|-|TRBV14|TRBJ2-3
CASSQDSSRQYF
TGTGCCAGCAGCCAAGACTCTAGCAGGCAGTATTTT
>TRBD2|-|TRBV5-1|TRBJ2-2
CASSPLAGETGELFF
TGCGCCAGCAGCCCCCTAGCGGGAGAAACCGGGGAGCTGTTTTTT
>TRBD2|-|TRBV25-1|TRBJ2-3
CASSDGTSGRDTQYF
TGTGCCAGCAGTGATGGCACTAGCGGGAGGGATACGCAGTATTTT
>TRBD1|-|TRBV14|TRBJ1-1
CASSQFDRGRVAEAFF
TGTGCCAGCAGCCAATTTGACAGGGGGCGCGTGGCTGAAGCTTTCTTT
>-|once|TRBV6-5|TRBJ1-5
CASSYNPSSNQPQHF
TGTGCCAGCAGTTACAATCCCAGTAGCAATCAGCCCCAGCATTTT
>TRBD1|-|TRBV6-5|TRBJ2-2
CASSSRTGHTGELFF
TGTGCCAGCAGTTCCCGGACAGGGCACACCGGGGAGCTGTTTTTT
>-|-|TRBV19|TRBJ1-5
CASSPVNQPQHF
TGTGCCAGTAGTCCCGTCAATCAGCCCCAGCATTTT
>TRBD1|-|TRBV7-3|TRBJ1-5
CASSLGQGANQPQHF
TGTGCCAGCAGCTTGGGACAGGGGGCCAATCAGCCCCAGCATTTT
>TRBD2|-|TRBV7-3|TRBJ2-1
CASTRGLAGSDEQFF
TGTGCCAGCACCCGAGGTCTAGCGGGATCGGATGAGCAGTTCTTC
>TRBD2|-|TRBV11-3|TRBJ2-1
CASSQSTSREGGSEQFF
TGTGCCAGCAGCCAGAGTACCTCGCGGGAGGGCGGGAGTGAGCAGTTCTTC
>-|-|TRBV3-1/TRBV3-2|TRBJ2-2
CASSQVQFNTGELFF
TGTGCCAGCAGCCAAGTGCAGTTTAACACCGGGGAGCTGTTTTTT
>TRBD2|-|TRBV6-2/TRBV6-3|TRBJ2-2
CASSYPWTRRFGGELFF
TGTGCCAGCAGTTACCCCTGGACTAGAAGGTTCGGCGGGGAGCTGTTTTTT
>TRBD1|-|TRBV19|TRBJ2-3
CASRKQGGGTDTQYF
TGTGCCAGTAGGAAACAGGGGGGCGGAACAGATACGCAGTATTTT
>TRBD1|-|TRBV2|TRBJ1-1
CASSEEQGITEAFF
TGTGCCAGCAGTGAGGAACAGGGGATCACTGAAGCTTTCTTT
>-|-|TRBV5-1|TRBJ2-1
CASSYTGTERGEQFF
TGCGCCAGCAGCTATACCGGGACTGAGAGGGGTGAGCAGTTCTTC
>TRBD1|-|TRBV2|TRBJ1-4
CASNRQGRSEKLFF
TGTGCCAGCAACCGACAGGGACGGTCTGAAAAACTGTTTTTT
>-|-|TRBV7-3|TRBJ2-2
CASSLTLATNTGELFF
TGTGCCAGCAGCTTAACATTAGCGACTAACACCGGGGAGCTGTTTTTT
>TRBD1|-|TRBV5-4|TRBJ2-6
CASSLGGQGASGANVLTF
TGTGCCAGCAGCTTGGGAGGACAGGGGGCGTCGGGGGCCAACGTCCTGACTTTC
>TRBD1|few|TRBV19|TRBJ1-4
CASTQQGAREKLFF
TGTGCCAGTACACAACAGGGGGCTCGTGAAAAACTGTTTTTT
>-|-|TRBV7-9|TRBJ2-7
CASSPRLDSDEQYF
TGTGCCAGCAGCCCACGACTAGATTCCGACGAGCAGTACTTC
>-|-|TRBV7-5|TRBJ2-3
CVRSSGRGPADTQYF
TGTGTCAGAAGCTCAGGTAGAGGGCCAGCAGATACGCAGTATTTT
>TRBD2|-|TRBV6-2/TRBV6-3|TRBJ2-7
CASSDGLAGGPSPYEQYF
TGTGCCAGCAGTGATGGACTAGCGGGAGGGCCTAGCCCCTACGAGCAGTACTTC
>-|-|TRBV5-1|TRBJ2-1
CASSQPYYNEQFF
TGCGCCAGCAGCCAACCCTACTACAATGAGCAGTTCTTC
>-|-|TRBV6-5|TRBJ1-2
CASSSPRGADGYTF
TGTGCCAGCAGTTCCCCCAGGGGAGCGGATGGCTACACCTTC
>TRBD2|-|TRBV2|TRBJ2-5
CASSEKGLAVLKETQYF
TGTGCCAGCAGTGAAAAGGGACTAGCGGTACTAAAAGAGACCCAGTACTTC
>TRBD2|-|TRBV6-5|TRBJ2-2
CASSTGLAGAGELFF
TGTGCCAGCAGCACCGGACTAGCGGGAGCCGGGGAGCTGTTTTTT
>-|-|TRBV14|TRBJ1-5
CASSPGYSNQPQHF
TGTGCCAGCAGCCCAGGGTATAGCAATCAGCCCCAGCATTTT
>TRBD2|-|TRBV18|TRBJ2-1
CASSPSSGSVNEQFF
TGTGCCAGCTCACCTTCTAGCGGGAGTGTTAATGAGCAGTTCTTC
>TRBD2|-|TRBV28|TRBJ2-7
CASKGGAGVAEQYF
TGTGCCAGCAAGGGAGGGGCGGGAGTCGCCGAGCAGTACTTC
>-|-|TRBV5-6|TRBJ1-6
CASSLVRSNSPLHF
TGTGCCAGCAGCTTGGTTAGGAGTAATTCACCCCTCCACTTT
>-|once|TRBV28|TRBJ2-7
CASSSTPRDEQYF
TGTGCCAGCAGTTCCACCCCCCGGGACGAGCAGTACTTC
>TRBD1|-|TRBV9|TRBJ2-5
CASSAPGTGVETQYF
TGTGCCAGCAGCGCCCCCGGGACAGGGGTAGAGACCCAGTACTTC
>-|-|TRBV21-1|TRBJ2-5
CASRNPGTEETQYF
TGTGCCAGCAGGAATCCCGGGACAGAAGAGACCCAGTACTTC
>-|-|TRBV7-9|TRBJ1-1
CASSKGELRAFF
TGTGCCAGCAGCAAAGGGGAGCTAAGGGCTTTCTTT
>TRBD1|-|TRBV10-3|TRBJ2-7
CAISRTGEEQYF
TGTGCCATCAGTAGGACAGGGGAGGAGCAGTACTTC
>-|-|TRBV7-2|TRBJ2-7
CASRSVGTSEQYF
TGTGCCAGCAGATCCGTCGGTACTTCCGAGCAGTACTTC
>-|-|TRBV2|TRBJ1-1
CASRAGLIPFEAFF
TGTGCCAGCAGGGCAGGGCTTATTCCTTTTGAAGCTTTCTTT
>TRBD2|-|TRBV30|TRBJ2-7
CAWSPSGRAGPYEQYF
TGTGCCTGGAGTCCTAGCGGGAGGGCCGGTCCCTACGAGCAGTACTTC
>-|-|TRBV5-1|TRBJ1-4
CASSWTVANEKLFF
TGCGCCAGCTCATGGACAGTGGCTAATGAAAAACTGTTTTTT
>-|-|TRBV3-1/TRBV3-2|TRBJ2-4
CASRHPQEGKNIQYF
TGTGCCAGCAGGCACCCCCAGGAAGGCAAAAACATTCAGTACTTC
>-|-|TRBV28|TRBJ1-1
CASSLAGGTTEAFF
TGTGCCAGCAGTTTAGCGGGAGGAACCACTGAAGCTTTCTTT
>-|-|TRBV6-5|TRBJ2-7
CASSSARDEQYF
TGTGCCAGCAGTTCCGCCCGGGACGAGCAGTACTTC
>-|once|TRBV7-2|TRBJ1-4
CASSLRPGSNEKLFF
TGTGCCAGCAGCTTACGACCGGGATCTAATGAAAAACTGTTTTTT
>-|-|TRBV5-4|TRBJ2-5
CASSLFLSGGNQETQYF
TGTGCCAGCAGCTTGTTCCTCAGCGGAGGGAACCAAGAGACCCAGTACTTC
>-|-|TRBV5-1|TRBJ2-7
CASSQSGSQSFYEQYF
TGCGCCAGCAGCCAATCAGGGTCCCAATCATTCTACGAGCAGTACTTC
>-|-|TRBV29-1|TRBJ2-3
CSTGSSTDTQYF
TGCAGCACAGGTTCCAGCACAGATACGCAGTATTTT
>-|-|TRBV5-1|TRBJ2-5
CASSLLLGVGETQYF
TGCGCCAGCAGCTTGCTTCTAGGGGTGGGAGAGACCCAGTACTTC
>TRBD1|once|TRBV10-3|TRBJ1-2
CAISDRQGIKGYTF
TGTGCCATCAGTGACCGACAGGGAATAAAAGGCTACACCTTC
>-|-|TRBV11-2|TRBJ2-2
CASSFMTPGLTGELFF
TGTGCCAGCAGCTTTATGACCCCCGGGTTGACCGGGGAGCTGTTTTTT
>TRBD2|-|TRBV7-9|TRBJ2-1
CASSLVTGGVRNEQFF
TGTGCCAGCAGCTTAGTAACGGGAGGAGTAAGAAATGAGCAGTTCTTC
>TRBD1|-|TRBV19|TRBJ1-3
CASVQGASGNTIYF
TGTGCCAGTGTACAGGGGGCAAGTGGAAACACCATATATTTT
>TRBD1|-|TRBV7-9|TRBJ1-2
CASSYQGEGGYTF
TGTGCCAGCAGTTATCAGGGGGAAGGCGGCTACACCTTC
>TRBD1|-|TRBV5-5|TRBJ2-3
CASSPGTGWITDTQYF
TGTGCCAGCAGCCCAGGGACAGGGTGGATCACAGATACGCAGTATTTT
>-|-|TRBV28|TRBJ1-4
CASSFGGPNEKLFF
TGTGCCAGCAGTTTTGGGGGCCCTAATGAAAAACTGTTTTTT
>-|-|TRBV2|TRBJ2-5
CASSEYETQYF
TGTGCCAGCAGTGAATATGAGACCCAGTACTTC